The source of this T cell receptor (beta chain) is a study of cytomegalovirus exposure and HLA in healthy donors. The wider study: A previous analysis identified approximately 110 million unique TCR beta sequences derived from 180 million or so T cells.

For this clone: The antigen remains unidentified.

This CDR3 region has 13 residues. J gave up 4 bases and V 7 bases, and 6 bases lay outside the gene matches. Germline V gene lookup returns CDR1 MNHNS and CDR2 SASEGT. The PCR was carried out with 60 Vbeta primers and 13 Jbeta primers. Profiling relied on immunoSEQ multiplex PCR, and the TCRdb table lists in-frame clones only, not all of them. The data contain 120,000 or so clones, just over 15% of them singletons. Study results and caveats: In an earlier analysis, about 87% or about 30%: the productive usage of most TCR beta V segments. Certain indistinguishable V segments, among them TRBV6-2 and TRBV6-3, were excluded.

J is TRBJ1-2 and V is TRBV6-1, with TRBD1 matching over 7 bases. The TCR was taken from a woman aged 18-29 years in good health and CMV-seronegative. Sequenced: PBMCs. The CDR3 loop is CASISRDSYGYTF. The CDR3 nucleotides are TGTGCCAGCATTAGCCGGGACAGCTATGGCTACACCTTC.